This entry is about one TCR beta chain. What it binds is not known. This specimen belongs to a study of T cell responses to AZD1222 COVID-19 vaccine. The study's findings and limits: White British people made up most donors, females outnumbered males, and clonal diversity was possibly underestimated.

In germline, CDR1 is LGHDT, CDR2 YNNKEL (reference sequence). The J segment lost 5 bases and the V segment lost 4 bases, leaving 1 base of the junction unmatched. This CDR3 has 14 amino acids. The protocol was immunoSEQ multiplex PCR, while the TCRdb copy is restricted to in-frame clones and leaves out a portion. The sample records tens of thousands of clones, over 60% being singletons. This clonotype originated in an adult in good health. The starting material was peripheral blood, obtained on day 0 of AZD1222 vaccination. This chain connects TRBV3-1 (or the pseudogene TRBV3-2) to TRBJ2-1; 11 positions agree with TRBD2. The CDR3 DNA is TGTGCCAGCAGCCCACTAGCGGGGGACAATGAGCAGTTCTTC. Its translation: CASSPLAGDNEQFF.